The source of this TCR beta chain is a study of CD8+ T cells in alopecia areata listed by TCRdb under 2018. About the full investigation: Treated patients were enrolled in an open-label pilot trial of oral tofacitinib, 5 to 10 mg twice daily, for moderate-to-severe alopecia areata. RNA was extracted with the PAXgene miRNA kit for fixed scalp, the miRNeasy kit for PBMCs, and the RNeasy kit for mouse skin. Tofacitinib was administered for 6 to 18 months, and 6 months of follow-up off drug were then conducted to assess delayed response and recurrence. Patients on tofacitinib were biopsied at baseline and after 4 and 24 weeks of treatment, and several of the patients also had a later scalp biopsy. High-throughput TCRbeta sequencing was used to examine T cell clonal expansion in alopecia areata in both the C3H/HeJ mouse model and human patients. Clonality in the scalp was compared among normal scalp (n=4), patchy alopecia areata scalp (n=8), and alopecia totalis/universalis scalp (n=8). immunoSEQ multiplex PCR using 35 Vbeta forward primers and 13 Jbeta reverse primers was used to amplify TCRbeta CDR3 regions. Human TCRbeta sequencing covered scalp tissue and sorted CD4+ and CD8+ peripheral blood T cells from patchy and totalis/universalis alopecia areata patients and healthy controls.

With regard to this clone: This clone's antigen is unknown. Within one base of it there is no much larger clone, and no base qualities were kept.

The germline V gene specifies SNHLY as CDR1 and FYNNEI as CDR2. Spanning cysteine to phenylalanine, the CDR3 consists of 11 amino acids. Solely the CDR3 DNA is kept, with 33 bases framed from the first base. V is reduced by 4 bases and J by 7 bases, leaving a spacing of 8 bases between them. The time point label of this sample denotes: baseline before oral tofacitinib. Lesional scalp punch biopsies and peripheral blood were collected from alopecia areata patients. PBMCs were isolated by density centrifugation and stained for CD3, CD4 and CD8, after which CD4+ and CD8+ T cells were sorted on a FACSAria. Preparation of the library involved the immunoSEQ multiplex PCR assay. For TCR sequencing, RNA was extracted from every sample and reverse transcribed into cDNA to serve as template. First-strand cDNA was synthesized using SuperScript III with a 2:1 mix of oligo-dT and random hexamers. A synthetic immune receptor repertoire was used to gauge amplification bias, and whatever bias remained was removed computationally. As for the authors' bioinformatics: Raw reads were preprocessed to remove errors, and CDR3 was defined by IMGT conventions from the conserved cysteine to phenylalanine. To get clonality, Shannon entropy was normalized by log2 of the number of productive unique TCRs and the result was subtracted from 1. CD4 or CD8 identity of scalp clones was inferred by cross-referencing scalp TCRbeta sequences with sorted blood CD4 and CD8 repertoires. Not all clones reach the TCRdb copy of this immuneACCESS table, which keeps in-frame sequences only. Checked studies attribute under half of the gap to unresolved V genes and leave the rest unexplained. That table supplies the V and J calls and clone size; D and trimming were determined from the DNA. This sample lists about 130,000 clones; around 49% were detected once. The ten largest clonotypes hold roughly 20% of the sample.

General findings and caveats noted by the study authors: Unlike mouse skin, where gammadelta T cells dominate, normal human skin contains resident alphabeta T cells that get sequenced too, which complicates analysis of the scalp TCR repertoire. Compared with normal scalp, lesional scalp, particularly in alopecia totalis/universalis, had higher clonality and more expanded CD8+ clones, which suggests antigenic drive. Shared TCR sequences between patients were less evident than in mice, which may be partly attributable to HLA diversity in the patient population.

Source: CD8+ T cells sorted from blood, taken at week 0. The receptor comes from a human donor with alopecia areata. The chain is assembled from TRBV2 and TRBJ2-7; a tentative D call is TRBD2 (5 bases match). The CDR3 is CASSAPGEQYF. The DNA is TGTGCCAGCAGTGCCCCGGGGGAGCAGTACTTC.